This TCR beta chain came from a study of blood T cell repertoires in COVID-19. Trimming took off 2 bases at V and 0 bases at J, with 5 bases between the two ends. CDR1 is SEHNR and CDR2 is FQNEAQ in the germline V gene (reference sequence). The CDR3 has 15 amino acids. This table comes from immunoSEQ multiplex PCR, and its TCRdb copy is limited to in-frame clones, with some not included. The sample lists 150,000 to 200,000 clones; 83% were seen once. The sequenced sample consisted of peripheral blood. This TCR was recovered from a woman in her 70s with COVID-19, enrolled during active disease. V usage is TRBV7-9 and J usage is TRBJ1-6, with unresolved D. Written as DNA, the CDR3 is TGTGCCAGCAGCTTAATAGACTCCTATAATTCACCCCTCCACTTT. Its protein product is CASSLIDSYNSPLHF.